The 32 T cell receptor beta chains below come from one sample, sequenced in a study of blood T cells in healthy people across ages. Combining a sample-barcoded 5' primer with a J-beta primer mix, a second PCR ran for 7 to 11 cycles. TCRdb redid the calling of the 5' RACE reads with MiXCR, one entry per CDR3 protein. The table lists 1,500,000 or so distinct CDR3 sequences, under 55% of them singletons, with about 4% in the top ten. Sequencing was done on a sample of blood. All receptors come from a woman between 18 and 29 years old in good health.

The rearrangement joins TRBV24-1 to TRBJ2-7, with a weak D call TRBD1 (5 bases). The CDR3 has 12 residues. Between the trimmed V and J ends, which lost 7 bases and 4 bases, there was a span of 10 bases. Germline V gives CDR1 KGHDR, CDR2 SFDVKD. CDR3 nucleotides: TGTGCCACCAGCGCAGGGTCATACGAGCAGTACTTC. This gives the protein CATSAGSYEQYF.

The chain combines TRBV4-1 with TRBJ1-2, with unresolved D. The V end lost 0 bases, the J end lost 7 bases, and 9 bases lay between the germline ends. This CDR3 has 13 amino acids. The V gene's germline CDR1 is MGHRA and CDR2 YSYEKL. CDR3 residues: CASSQDSGGGYTF. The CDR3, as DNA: TGCGCCAGCAGCCAAGATTCGGGTGGTGGCTACACCTTC.

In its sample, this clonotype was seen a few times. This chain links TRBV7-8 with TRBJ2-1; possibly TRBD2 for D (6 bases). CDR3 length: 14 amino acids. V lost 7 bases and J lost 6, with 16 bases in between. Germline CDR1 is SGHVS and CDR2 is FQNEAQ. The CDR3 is CASTLRETGNEQFF. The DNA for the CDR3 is TGTGCCAGCACCCTCCGGGAGACCGGCAATGAGCAGTTCTTC.

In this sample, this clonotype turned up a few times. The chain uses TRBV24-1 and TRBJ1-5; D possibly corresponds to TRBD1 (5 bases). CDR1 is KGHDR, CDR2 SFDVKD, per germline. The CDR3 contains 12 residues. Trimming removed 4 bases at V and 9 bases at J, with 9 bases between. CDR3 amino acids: CATSDQGLPQHF. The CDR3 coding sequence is TGTGCCACCAGTGACCAGGGTCTGCCCCAGCATTTT.

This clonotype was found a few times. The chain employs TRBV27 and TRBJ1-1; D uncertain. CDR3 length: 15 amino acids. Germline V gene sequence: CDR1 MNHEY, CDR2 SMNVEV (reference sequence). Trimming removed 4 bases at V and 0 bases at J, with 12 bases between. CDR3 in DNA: TGTGCCAGCAGTTCTCCGAGGGCCCTGAACACTGAAGCTTTCTTT. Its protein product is CASSSPRALNTEAFF.

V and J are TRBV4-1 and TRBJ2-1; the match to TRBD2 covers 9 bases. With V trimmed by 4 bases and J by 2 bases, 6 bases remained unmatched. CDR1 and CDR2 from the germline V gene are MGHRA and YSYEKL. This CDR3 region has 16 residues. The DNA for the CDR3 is TGCGCCAGCAGCCCGGAGGGCGGGGGGGCCTACAATGAGCAGTTCTTC. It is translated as CASSPEGGGAYNEQFF.

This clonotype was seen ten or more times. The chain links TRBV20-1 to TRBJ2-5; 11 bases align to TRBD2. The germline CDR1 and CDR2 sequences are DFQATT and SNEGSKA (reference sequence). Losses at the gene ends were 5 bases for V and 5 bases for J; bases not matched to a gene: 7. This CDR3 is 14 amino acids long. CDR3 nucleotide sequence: TGCAGTGCTTCACTAGCGGGAGTCCGGGAGACCCAGTACTTC. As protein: CSASLAGVRETQYF.

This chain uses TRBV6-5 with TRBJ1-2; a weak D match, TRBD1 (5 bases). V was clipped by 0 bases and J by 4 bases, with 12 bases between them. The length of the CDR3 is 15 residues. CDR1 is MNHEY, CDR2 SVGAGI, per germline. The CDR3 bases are TGTGCCAGCAGTTACTCAACTCGGGACTCCTATGGCTACACCTTC. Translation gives CASSYSTRDSYGYTF.

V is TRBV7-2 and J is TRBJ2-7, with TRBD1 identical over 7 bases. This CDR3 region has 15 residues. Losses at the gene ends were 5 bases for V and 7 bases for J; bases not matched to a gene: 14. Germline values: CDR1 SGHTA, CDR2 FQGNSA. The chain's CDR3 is CASSLMTGFDNEQYF. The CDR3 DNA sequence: TGTGCCAGCAGCCTGATGACAGGGTTCGACAATGAGCAGTACTTC.

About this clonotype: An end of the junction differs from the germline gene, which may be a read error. The CDR3 is CAGSLPPSTDTQYF. CDR3 nucleotide sequence: TGTGCCGGCAGCTTGCCCCCCAGCACAGATACGCAGTATTTT. The rearrangement joins TRBV7-2 to TRBJ2-3; D not resolved. Germline loops: CDR1 SGHTA, CDR2 FQGNSA. The CDR3 totals 14 residues.

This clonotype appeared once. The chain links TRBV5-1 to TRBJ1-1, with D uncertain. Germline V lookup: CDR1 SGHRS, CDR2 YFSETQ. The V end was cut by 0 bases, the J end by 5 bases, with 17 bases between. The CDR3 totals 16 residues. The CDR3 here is CASSLGGPVELTEAFF. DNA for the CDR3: TGCGCCAGCAGCTTGGGAGGTCCCGTTGAGCTGACTGAAGCTTTCTTT.

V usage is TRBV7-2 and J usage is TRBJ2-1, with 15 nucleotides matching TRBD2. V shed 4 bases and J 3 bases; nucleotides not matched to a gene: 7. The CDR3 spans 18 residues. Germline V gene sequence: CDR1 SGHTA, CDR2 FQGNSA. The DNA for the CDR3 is TGTGCCAGCAGCTCCATTCCGGGACTAGCGGGGGGCTACAATGAGCAGTTCTTC. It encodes CASSSIPGLAGGYNEQFF.

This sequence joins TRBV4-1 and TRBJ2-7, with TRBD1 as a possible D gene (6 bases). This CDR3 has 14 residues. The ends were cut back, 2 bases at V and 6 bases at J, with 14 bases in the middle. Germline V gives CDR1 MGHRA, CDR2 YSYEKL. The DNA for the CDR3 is TGCGCCAGCAGCCAACGACAGGTTCAAGGCGAGCAGTACTTC. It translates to CASSQRQVQGEQYF.

CDR3 DNA sequence: TGCAGTGCTAGGGACAGGCAATTTGGGGGGGATACGCAGTATTTT. Translating gives CSARDRQFGGDTQYF. The chain combines TRBV20-1 with TRBJ2-3, with D possibly being TRBD1 (7 bases). V gave up 3 bases and J gave up 6 bases, with 19 bases separating them. Germline lookup yields CDR1 DFQATT and CDR2 SNEGSKA (reference sequence). This CDR3 has 15 residues.

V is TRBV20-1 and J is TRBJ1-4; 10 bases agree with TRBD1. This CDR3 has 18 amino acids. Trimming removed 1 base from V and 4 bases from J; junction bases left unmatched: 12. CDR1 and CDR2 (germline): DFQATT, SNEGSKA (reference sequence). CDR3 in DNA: TGCAGTGCTAGAGTTTCCCCGGGACAGGGGCATCATAATGAAAAACTGTTTTTT. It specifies CSARVSPGQGHHNEKLFF.

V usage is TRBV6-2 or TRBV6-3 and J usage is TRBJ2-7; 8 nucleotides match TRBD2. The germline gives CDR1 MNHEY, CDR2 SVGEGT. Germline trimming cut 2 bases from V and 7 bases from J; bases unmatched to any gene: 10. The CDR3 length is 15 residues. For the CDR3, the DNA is TGTGCCAGCAGTTACCAGGGACTAGACTACAATGAGCAGTACTTC. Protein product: CASSYQGLDYNEQYF.

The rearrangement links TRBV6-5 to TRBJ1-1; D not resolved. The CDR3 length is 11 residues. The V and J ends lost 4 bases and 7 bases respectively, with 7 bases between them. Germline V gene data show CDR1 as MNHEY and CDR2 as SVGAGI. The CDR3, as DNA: TGTGCCAGCAGTTTTACGGTTGAAGCTTTCTTT. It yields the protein CASSFTVEAFF.

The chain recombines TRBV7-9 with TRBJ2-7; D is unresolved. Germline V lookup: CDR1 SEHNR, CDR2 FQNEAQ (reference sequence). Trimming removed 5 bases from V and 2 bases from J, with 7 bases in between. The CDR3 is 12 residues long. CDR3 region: CASSNLAYEQYF. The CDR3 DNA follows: TGTGCCAGCAGCAACTTAGCCTACGAGCAGTACTTC.

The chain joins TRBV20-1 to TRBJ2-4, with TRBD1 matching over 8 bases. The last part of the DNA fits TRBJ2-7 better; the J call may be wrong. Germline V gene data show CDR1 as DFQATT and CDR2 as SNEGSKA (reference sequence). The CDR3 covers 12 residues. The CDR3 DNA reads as TGCAGTGCTAGGACAGGGGCCTACGAGCAGTACTTC. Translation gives CSARTGAYEQYF.

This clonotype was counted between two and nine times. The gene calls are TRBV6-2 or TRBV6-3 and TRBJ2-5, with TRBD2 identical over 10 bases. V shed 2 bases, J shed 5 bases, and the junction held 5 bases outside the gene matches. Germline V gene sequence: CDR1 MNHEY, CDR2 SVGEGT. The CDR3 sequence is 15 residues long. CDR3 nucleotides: TGTGCCAGCAGTTACGGAGGACTAGCGGCTGAGACCCAGTACTTC. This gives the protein CASSYGGLAAETQYF.

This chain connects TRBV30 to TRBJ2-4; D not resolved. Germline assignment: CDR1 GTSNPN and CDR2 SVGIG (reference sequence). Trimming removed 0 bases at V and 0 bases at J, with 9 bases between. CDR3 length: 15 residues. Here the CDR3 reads CAWSVAKLAKNIQYF. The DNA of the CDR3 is TGTGCCTGGAGTGTAGCCAAGCTAGCCAAAAACATTCAGTACTTC.

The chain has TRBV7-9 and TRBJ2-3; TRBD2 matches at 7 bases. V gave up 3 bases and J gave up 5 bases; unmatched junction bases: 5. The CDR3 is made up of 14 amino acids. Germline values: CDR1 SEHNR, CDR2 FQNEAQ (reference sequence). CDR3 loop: CASSFMASGDTQYF. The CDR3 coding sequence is TGTGCCAGCAGCTTTATGGCTAGCGGAGATACGCAGTATTTT.

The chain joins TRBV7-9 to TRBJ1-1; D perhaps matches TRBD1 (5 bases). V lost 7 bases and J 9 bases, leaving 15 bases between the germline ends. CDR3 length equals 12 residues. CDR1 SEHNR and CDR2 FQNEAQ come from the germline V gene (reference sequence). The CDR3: CASTSQDCQAFF. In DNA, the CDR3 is TGTGCCAGCACCTCACAGGACTGCCAAGCTTTCTTT.

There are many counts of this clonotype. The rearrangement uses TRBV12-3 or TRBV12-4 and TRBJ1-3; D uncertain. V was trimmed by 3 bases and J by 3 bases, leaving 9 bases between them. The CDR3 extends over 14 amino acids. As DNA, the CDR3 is TGTGCCAGCAGTTTGGGAGGGAGTGGAAACACCATATATTTT. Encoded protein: CASSLGGSGNTIYF.

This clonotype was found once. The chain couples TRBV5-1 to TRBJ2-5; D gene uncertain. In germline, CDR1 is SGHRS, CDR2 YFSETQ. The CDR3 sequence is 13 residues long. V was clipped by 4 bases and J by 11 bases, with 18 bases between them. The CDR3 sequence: CASSVDADNEQYF. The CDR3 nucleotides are TGCGCCAGCAGCGTCGACGCAGACAATGAGCAGTACTTC.

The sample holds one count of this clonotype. The DNA of the CDR3 is TGTGCCAGCAGCCGTCTCGATGGTCAGCCCCAGCATTTT. As protein: CASSRLDGQPQHF. V is TRBV7-9 and J is TRBJ1-5; D is ambiguous. This CDR3 spans 13 amino acids. V was trimmed by 5 bases and J by 6 bases, leaving 11 bases between them. The germline V gene has CDR1 SEHNR and CDR2 FQNEAQ (reference sequence). Variable domain in full (rest from reference TRBV7-9 and TRBJ1-5): DTGVSQNPRHKITKRGQNVTFRCDPISEHNRLYWYRQTLGQGPEFLTYFQNEAQLEKSRLLSDRFSAERPKGSFSTLEIQRTEQGDSAMYLCASSRLDGQPQHFGDGTRLSIL.

Here the CDR3 reads CASSQSAGQETQYF. Written as DNA, the CDR3 is TGTGCCAGCAGCCAAAGCGCAGGCCAAGAGACCCAGTACTTC. The chain joins TRBV3-1 to TRBJ2-5, with D hard to call. The V end was cut by 2 bases, the J end by 1 base, with 8 bases between. CDR3 size: 14 residues. The germline CDR1 and CDR2 sequences are LGHDT and YNNKEL (reference sequence).

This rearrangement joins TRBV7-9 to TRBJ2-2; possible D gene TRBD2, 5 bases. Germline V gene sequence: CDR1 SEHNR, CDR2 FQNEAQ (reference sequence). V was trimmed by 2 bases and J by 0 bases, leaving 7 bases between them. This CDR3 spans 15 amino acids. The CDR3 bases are TGTGCCAGCAGCTTATGGGAGACGAACACCGGGGAGCTGTTTTTT. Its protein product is CASSLWETNTGELFF.

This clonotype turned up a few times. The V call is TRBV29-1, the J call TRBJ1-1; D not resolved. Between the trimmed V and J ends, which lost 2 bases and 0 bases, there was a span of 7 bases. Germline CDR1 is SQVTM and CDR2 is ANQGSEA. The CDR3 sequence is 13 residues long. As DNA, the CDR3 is TGCAGCGTTGAAACTGGGTTGAACACTGAAGCTTTCTTT. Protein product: CSVETGLNTEAFF.

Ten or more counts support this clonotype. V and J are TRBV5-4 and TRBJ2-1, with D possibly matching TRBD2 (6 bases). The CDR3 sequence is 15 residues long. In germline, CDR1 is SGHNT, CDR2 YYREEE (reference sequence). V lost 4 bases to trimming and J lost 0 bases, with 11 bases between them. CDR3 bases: TGTGCCAGCAGCCCGACGGGGGACTCCTACAATGAGCAGTTCTTC. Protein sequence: CASSPTGDSYNEQFF.

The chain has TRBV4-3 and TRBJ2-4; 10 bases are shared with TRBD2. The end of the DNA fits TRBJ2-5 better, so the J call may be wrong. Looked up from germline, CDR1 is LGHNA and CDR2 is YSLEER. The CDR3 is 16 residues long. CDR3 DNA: TGCGCCAGCAGCCGCTCTAGGACTAGCGGTTTGGAGACCCAGTACTTC. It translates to CASSRSRTSGLETQYF.

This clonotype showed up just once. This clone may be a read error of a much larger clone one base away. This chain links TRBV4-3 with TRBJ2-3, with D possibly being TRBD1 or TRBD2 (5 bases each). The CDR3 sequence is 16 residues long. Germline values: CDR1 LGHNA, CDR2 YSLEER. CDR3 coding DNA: TGCGCCAGCAACCAAGAAATGGGGACCCTCACAGATACGCAGTATTTT. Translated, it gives CASNQEMGTLTDTQYF.